Described below is a single TCR beta chain sequence and its context. This sample also contains other DNA sequences that code for the same CDR3. It was into CD45RA+ naive and CD45RA-negative memory subsets that the CD4+ cells were split. Method: immunoSEQ multiplex PCR; TCRdb's copy keeps in-frame clones and lacks some. The table records 2 million to 2.5 million clones, more than 80% of them present only once. This entry belongs to a study of shared clonotypes between healthy human individuals. V lost 5 bases and J 0 bases, leaving 8 bases between the germline ends. This CDR3 spans 15 amino acids. Per the germline V gene, CDR1 is MNHEY and CDR2 is SMNVEV (reference sequence).

The sample consisted of naive CD4+ T cells from PBMCs. As for subset: CD45RA+ positively selected. The source of this sequence is a man younger than 35 in good health. Some clones in this sample may be carry-over from other donors' samples. The chain recombines TRBV27 with TRBJ2-6, with no clear D. CDR3 in amino acids: CASSTPSSGANVLTF. CDR3 coding DNA: TGTGCCAGCAGTACCCCTAGCTCTGGGGCCAACGTCCTGACTTTC.